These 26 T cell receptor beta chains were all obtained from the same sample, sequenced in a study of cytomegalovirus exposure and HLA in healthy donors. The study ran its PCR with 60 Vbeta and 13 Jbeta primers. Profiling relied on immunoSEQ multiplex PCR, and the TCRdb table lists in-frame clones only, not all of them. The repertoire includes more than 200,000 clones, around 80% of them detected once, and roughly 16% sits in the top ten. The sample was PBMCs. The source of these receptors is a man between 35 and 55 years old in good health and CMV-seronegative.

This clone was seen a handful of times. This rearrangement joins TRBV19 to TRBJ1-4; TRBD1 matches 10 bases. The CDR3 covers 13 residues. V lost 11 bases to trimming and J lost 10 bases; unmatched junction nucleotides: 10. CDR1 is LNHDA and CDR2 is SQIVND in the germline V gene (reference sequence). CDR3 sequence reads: CAVGDRGLGKLFF. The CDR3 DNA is TGTGCCGTCGGAGACAGGGGGCTTGGAAAACTGTTTTTT. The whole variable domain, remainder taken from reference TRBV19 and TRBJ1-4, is DGGITQSPKYLFRKEGQNVTLSCEQNLNHDAMYWYRQDPGQGLRLIYYSQIVNDFQKGDIAEGYSVSREKKESFPLTVTSAQKNPTAFYLCAVGDRGLGKLFFGSGTQLSVL.

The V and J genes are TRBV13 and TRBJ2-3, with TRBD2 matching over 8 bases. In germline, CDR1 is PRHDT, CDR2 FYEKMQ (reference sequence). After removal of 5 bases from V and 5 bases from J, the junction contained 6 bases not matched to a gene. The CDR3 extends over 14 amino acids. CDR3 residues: CASSLRGVEDTQYF. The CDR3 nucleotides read TGTGCCAGCAGCCTGCGGGGGGTAGAAGATACGCAGTATTTT.

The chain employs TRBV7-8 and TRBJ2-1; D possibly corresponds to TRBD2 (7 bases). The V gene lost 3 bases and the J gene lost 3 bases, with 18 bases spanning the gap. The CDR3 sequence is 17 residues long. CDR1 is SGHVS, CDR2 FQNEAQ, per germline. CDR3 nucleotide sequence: TGTGCCAGCAGCTTTCCCCCCTTGAGGGGGGGCTACAATGAGCAGTTCTTC. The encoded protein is CASSFPPLRGGYNEQFF.

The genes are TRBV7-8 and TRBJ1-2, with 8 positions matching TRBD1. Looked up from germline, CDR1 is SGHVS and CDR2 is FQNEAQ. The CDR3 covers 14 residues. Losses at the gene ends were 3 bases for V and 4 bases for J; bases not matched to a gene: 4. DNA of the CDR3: TGTGCCAGCAGCTTGGGACAGGACGGCTATGGCTACACCTTC. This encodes CASSLGQDGYGYTF.

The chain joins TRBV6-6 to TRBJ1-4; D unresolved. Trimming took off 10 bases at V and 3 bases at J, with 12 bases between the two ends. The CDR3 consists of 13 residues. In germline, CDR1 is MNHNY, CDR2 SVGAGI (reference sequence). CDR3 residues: CATKSVANEKLFF. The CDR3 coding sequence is TGTGCCACCAAATCAGTGGCTAATGAAAAACTGTTTTTT.

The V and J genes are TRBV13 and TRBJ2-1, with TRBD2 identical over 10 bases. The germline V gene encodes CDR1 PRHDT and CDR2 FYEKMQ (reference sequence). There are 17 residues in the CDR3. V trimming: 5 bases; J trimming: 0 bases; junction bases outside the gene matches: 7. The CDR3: CASSPRASGSSYNEQFF. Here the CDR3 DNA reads TGTGCCAGCAGCCCCCGGGCTAGCGGGAGCTCCTACAATGAGCAGTTCTTC.

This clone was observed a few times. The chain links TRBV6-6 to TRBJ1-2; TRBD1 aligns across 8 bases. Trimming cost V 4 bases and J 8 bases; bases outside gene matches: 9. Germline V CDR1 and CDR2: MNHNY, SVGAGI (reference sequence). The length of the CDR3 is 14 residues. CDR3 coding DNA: TGTGCCAGCAGTTGCTCGACAGGGGAAGGGGGCTACACCTTC. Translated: CASSCSTGEGGYTF.

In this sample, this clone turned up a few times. In nucleotides, the CDR3 is TGTGCCAGCTCAACATATAATCAGCCCCAGCATTTT. Translated: CASSTYNQPQHF. The chain recombines TRBV18 with TRBJ1-5; D gene ambiguous. The germline V gene encodes CDR1 KGHSH and CDR2 LQKENI. CDR3 length: 12 residues. Trimming left V 5 bases short and J 4 bases short, with 6 bases between.

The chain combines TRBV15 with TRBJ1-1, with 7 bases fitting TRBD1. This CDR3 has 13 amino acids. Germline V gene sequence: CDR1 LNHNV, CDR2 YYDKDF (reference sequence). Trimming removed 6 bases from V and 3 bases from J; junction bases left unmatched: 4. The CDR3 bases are TGTGCCACCAGACGGGACAGATACACTGAAGCTTTCTTT. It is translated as CATRRDRYTEAFF.

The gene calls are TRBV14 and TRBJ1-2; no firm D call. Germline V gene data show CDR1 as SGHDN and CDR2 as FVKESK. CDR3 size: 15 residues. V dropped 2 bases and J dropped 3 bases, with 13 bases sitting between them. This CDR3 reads CASSQLAGPYYGYTF. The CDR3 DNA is TGTGCCAGCAGCCAATTAGCTGGTCCTTACTATGGCTACACCTTC.

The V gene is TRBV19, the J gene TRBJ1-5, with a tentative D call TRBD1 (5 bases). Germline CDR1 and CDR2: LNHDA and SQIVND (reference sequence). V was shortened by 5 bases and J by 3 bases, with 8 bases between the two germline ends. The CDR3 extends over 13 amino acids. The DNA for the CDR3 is TGTGCCAGTAGTCGACAGCCCAATCAGCCCCAGCATTTT. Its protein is CASSRQPNQPQHF.

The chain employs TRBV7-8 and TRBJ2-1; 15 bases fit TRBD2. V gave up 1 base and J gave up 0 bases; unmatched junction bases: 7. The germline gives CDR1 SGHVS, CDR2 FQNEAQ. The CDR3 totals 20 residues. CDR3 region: CASSLGLGLAGGSSYNEQFF. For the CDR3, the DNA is TGTGCCAGCAGCTTAGGTCTGGGACTAGCGGGGGGAAGCTCCTACAATGAGCAGTTCTTC.

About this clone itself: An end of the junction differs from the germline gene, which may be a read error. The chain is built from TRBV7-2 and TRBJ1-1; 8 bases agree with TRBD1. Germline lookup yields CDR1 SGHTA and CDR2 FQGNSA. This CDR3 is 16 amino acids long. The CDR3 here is CASSSPGGASNTEALF. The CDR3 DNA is TGTGCCAGCAGCTCTCCAGGGGGCGCTTCGAACACTGAAGCTCTCTTT.

This CDR3 reads CASEDRISYEQYF. The CDR3 DNA reads as TGTGCCAGCGAAGACAGGATCTCCTACGAGCAGTACTTC. This rearrangement joins TRBV6-1 to TRBJ2-7, with TRBD1 as a possible D gene (6 bases). Germline V lookup: CDR1 MNHNS, CDR2 SASEGT. The CDR3 runs to 13 residues. Between the trimmed V and J ends, which lost 8 bases and 0 bases, there was a span of 11 bases.

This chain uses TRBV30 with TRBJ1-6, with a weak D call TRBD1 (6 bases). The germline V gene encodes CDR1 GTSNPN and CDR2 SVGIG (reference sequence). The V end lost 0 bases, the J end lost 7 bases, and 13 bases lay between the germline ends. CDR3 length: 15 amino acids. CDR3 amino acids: CAWSVFGTQNSPLHF. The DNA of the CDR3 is TGTGCCTGGAGTGTGTTCGGGACACAGAATTCACCCCTCCACTTT.

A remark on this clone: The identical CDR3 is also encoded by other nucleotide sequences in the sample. As DNA, the CDR3 is TGTGCCAGCAGTTACTCTACGGGCTATGGCTACACCTTC. This sequence encodes CASSYSTGYGYTF. V gene TRBV6-5 combines with J gene TRBJ1-2, with D unresolved. Trimming took off 0 bases at V and 4 bases at J, with 6 bases between the two ends. The germline V gene has CDR1 MNHEY and CDR2 SVGAGI. The CDR3 has 13 residues.

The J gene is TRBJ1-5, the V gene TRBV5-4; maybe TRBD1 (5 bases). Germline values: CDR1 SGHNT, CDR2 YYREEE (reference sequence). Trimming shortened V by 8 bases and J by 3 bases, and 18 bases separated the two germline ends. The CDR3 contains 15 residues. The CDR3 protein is CARRGMGRNNQPQHF. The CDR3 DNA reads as TGTGCCAGGAGAGGAATGGGGCGAAACAATCAGCCCCAGCATTTT.

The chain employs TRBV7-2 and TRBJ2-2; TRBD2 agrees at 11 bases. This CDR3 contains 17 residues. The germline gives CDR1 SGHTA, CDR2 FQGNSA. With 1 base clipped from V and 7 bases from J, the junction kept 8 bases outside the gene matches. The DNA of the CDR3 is TGTGCCAGCAGCTTAGGATTAGCGGGAGGGGAGGGCGGGGAGCTGTTTTTT. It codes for CASSLGLAGGEGGELFF.

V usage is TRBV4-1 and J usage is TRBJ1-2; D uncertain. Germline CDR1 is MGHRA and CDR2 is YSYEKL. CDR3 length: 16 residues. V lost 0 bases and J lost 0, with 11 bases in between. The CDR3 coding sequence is TGCGCCAGCAGCCAAGAAGGCCAGGAAGCTAACTATGGCTACACCTTC. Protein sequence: CASSQEGQEANYGYTF.

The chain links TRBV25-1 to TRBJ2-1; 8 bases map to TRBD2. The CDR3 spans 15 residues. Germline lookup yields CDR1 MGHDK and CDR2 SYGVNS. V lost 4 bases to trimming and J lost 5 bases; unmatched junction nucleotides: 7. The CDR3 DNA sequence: TGTGCCAGCAGTGTTTCGGGAGGGCCAGACAATGAGCAGTTCTTC. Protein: CASSVSGGPDNEQFF.

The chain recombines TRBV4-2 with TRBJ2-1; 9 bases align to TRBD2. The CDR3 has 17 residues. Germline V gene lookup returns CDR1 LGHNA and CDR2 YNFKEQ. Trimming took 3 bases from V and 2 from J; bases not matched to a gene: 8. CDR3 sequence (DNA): TGTGCCAGCAGCCAGAAGGGGCGGGGGGGGGCCTACAATGAGCAGTTCTTC. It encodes CASSQKGRGGAYNEQFF.

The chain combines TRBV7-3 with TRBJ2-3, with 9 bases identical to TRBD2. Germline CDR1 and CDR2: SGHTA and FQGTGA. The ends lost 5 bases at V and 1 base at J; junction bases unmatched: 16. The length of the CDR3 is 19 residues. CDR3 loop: CASSLLPGTSPRGTDTQYF. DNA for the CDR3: TGTGCCAGCAGCCTCCTCCCCGGGACTAGCCCTCGCGGCACAGATACGCAGTATTTT.

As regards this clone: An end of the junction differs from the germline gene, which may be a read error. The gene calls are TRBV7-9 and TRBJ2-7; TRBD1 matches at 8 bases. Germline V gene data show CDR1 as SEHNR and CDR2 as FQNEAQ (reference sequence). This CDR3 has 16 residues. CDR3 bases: TGTTCCAGCAGCCCCCGGACAGGGACAGTAGGACACGAGCAGTACTTC. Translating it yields CSSSPRTGTVGHEQYF.

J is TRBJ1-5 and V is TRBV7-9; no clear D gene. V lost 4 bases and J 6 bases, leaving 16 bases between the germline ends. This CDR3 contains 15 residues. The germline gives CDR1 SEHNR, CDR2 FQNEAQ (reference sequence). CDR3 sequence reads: CASSSPWEEGQPQHF. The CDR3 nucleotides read TGTGCCAGCAGCTCCCCATGGGAGGAGGGTCAGCCCCAGCATTTT.

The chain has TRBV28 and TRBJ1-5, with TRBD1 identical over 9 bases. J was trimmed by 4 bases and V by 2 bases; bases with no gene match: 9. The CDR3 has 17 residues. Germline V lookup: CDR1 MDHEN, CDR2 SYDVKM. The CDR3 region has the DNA TGTGCCAGCAGTTTACATGGACAGGGGTTAAGAAATCAGCCCCAGCATTTT. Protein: CASSLHGQGLRNQPQHF.

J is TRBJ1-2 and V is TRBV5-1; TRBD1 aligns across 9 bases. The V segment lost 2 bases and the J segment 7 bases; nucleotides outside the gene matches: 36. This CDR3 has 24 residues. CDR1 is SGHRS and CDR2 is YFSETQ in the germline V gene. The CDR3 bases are TGCGCCAGCAGCTTACCGGGACAGGGACACTCAACGGACCACGAAGAACCCTCCTATTCTGGCTACACCTTC. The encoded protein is CASSLPGQGHSTDHEEPSYSGYTF.